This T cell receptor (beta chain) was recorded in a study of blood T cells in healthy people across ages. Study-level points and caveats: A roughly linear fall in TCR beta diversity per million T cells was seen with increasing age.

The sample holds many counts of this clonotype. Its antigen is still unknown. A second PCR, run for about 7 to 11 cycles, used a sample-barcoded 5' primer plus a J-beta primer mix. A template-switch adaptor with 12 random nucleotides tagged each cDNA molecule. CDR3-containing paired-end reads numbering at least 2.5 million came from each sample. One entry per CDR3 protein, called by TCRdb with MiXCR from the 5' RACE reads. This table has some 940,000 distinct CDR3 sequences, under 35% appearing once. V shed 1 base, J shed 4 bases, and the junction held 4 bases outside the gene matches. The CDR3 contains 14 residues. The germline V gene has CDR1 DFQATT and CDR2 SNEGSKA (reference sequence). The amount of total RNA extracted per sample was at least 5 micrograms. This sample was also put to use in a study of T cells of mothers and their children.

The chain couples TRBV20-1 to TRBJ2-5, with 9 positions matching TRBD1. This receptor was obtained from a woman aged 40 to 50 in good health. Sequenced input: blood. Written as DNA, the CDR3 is TGCAGTGCTAGAGCCGGACAGGGGAGAGAGACCCAGTACTTC. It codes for CSARAGQGRETQYF.